This section outlines one T cell receptor (beta chain) sequence together with its context. The CDR3 is 13 amino acids. From germline, CDR1 is SGHNT and CDR2 YYREEE (reference sequence). Trimming stripped 0 bases from V and 8 bases from J, with 9 bases between. Libraries were prepared by immunoSEQ multiplex PCR; TCRdb keeps only in-frame clonotypes and omits some of them. The table includes approximately 52,000 clones, roughly three quarters detected once. This entry is derived from a study of memory CD4+ T cells and cytomegalovirus serostatus. The sort gate was single viable CD3+CD4+CD8-CD45RO+ cells for memory CD4+ T cells.

This chain connects TRBV5-4 to TRBJ2-1; unclear D gene. The sequence came from an adult in good health and CMV-seronegative. Sequences were obtained from memory CD4+ T cells from blood. CDR3 nucleotides: TGTGCCAGCAGCTTGGAGTGGGTTCATGAGCAGTTCTTC. The encoded protein is CASSLEWVHEQFF.